Shown below are 27 T cell receptor beta chains from a single sample sequenced in a study of T cell responses to AZD1222 COVID-19 vaccine. Using immunoSEQ multiplex PCR, the repertoire was profiled, and TCRdb retains in-frame clones only, with some absent. This sample has approximately 150,000 clones, with just under 95% found just once. The material was peripheral blood, obtained after recovery from COVID-19. Source of these receptors: an adult who had recovered from COVID-19.

This clone was picked up one time. V and J are TRBV6-2 or TRBV6-3 and TRBJ1-5; 9 bases map to TRBD1. Germline values: CDR1 MNHEY, CDR2 SVGEGT. J lost 5 bases, V lost 6 bases, and 5 bases had no gene match. The CDR3 sequence is 14 residues long. CDR3 amino acids: CASSGDREDQPQHF. In DNA form, the CDR3 reads TGTGCCAGCAGCGGGGACAGGGAGGATCAGCCCCAGCATTTT.

The chain recombines TRBV14 with TRBJ1-6; 7 positions match TRBD1. CDR1 is SGHDN, CDR2 FVKESK, per germline. V lost 4 bases and J lost 7; bases outside the gene matches: 4. This CDR3 has 14 amino acids. In DNA, the CDR3 is TGTGCCAGCAGCCCTGACAGGGTGAATTCACCCCTCCACTTT. Translated: CASSPDRVNSPLHF.

The chain uses TRBV12-3 or TRBV12-4 and TRBJ1-5, with D unresolved. With 5 bases removed from V and 7 bases from J, the gap between germline ends came to 9 bases. This CDR3 spans 12 amino acids. The CDR3 sequence is CASSPEAQPQHF. DNA for the CDR3: TGTGCCAGCAGTCCTGAGGCCCAGCCCCAGCATTTT.

This chain links TRBV7-9 with TRBJ2-3; D is perhaps TRBD2 (5 bases). With 5 bases removed from V and 0 bases from J, the gap between germline ends came to 12 bases. This CDR3 is built from 15 residues. CDR1 SEHNR and CDR2 FQNEAQ come from the germline V gene (reference sequence). The CDR3 DNA is TGTGCCAGCAGCGCCCTGGCGGGCAGCACAGATACGCAGTATTTT. Translated, it gives CASSALAGSTDTQYF.

The chain couples TRBV7-2 to TRBJ2-7; 11 nucleotides match TRBD1. CDR1 SGHTA and CDR2 FQGNSA come from the germline V gene. The CDR3 has 15 residues. Trimming cost V 4 bases and J 2 bases; bases outside gene matches: 4. CDR3 region: CASSSRDRGAYEQYF. CDR3 DNA sequence: TGTGCCAGCAGCTCACGGGACAGGGGGGCCTACGAGCAGTACTTC.

V usage is TRBV27 and J usage is TRBJ1-2, with D uncertain. Germline V gives CDR1 MNHEY, CDR2 SMNVEV (reference sequence). With 5 bases removed from V and 7 bases from J, the gap between germline ends came to 14 bases. The CDR3 totals 13 residues. The CDR3 nucleotides read TGTGCCAGCAGTCCCGGACGGGAGTTTGGCTACACCTTC. Its translation: CASSPGREFGYTF.

This chain links TRBV6-5 with TRBJ1-6; unclear D gene. There are 15 residues in the CDR3. The germline CDR1 and CDR2 sequences are MNHEY and SVGAGI. V gave up 6 bases and J gave up 7 bases, with 16 bases separating them. The CDR3 region is CASRIGFDWNSPLHF. The CDR3 DNA sequence: TGTGCCAGCAGGATCGGATTTGACTGGAATTCACCCCTCCACTTT.

This clone was recorded only once. The gene calls are TRBV5-1 and TRBJ1-5, with D possibly TRBD1 on 5 matching bases. V lost 4 bases and J lost 4, with 12 bases in between. Germline V CDR1 and CDR2: SGHRS, YFSETQ. The CDR3 runs to 14 residues. The chain's CDR3 is CASSPEGRNQPQHF. The DNA for the CDR3 is TGCGCCAGCAGCCCGGAGGGACGGAATCAGCCCCAGCATTTT.

The rearrangement links TRBV10-3 to TRBJ1-6, with 11 bases that match TRBD1. CDR3 size: 15 residues. The V gene end was trimmed by 6 bases and the J gene end by 6 bases; junction bases not matched to a gene: 4. Germline assignment: CDR1 ENHRY and CDR2 SYGVKD. The CDR3 DNA reads as TGTGCCATCAGGGACAGGGGGCTGGCTAATTCACCCCTCCACTTT. Its translation is CAIRDRGLANSPLHF.

A few counts support this clone. V usage is TRBV6-5 and J usage is TRBJ1-5; 11 nucleotides line up with TRBD1. J gave up 6 bases and V 6 bases, and 4 bases lay outside the gene matches. In germline, CDR1 is MNHEY, CDR2 SVGAGI. The CDR3 is 14 amino acids. Written as DNA, the CDR3 is TGTGCCAGCAGGGGACAGGGGGTTTCTCAGCCCCAGCATTTT. Translation gives CASRGQGVSQPQHF.

The chain carries TRBV3-1 (or the pseudogene TRBV3-2) and TRBJ2-1, with 10 bases fitting TRBD2. The CDR3 covers 15 residues. Germline V gives CDR1 LGHDT, CDR2 YNNKEL (reference sequence). Losses at the gene ends were 1 base for V and 5 bases for J; bases not matched to a gene: 2. Here the CDR3 reads CASSQASGSHNEQFF. Written as DNA, the CDR3 is TGTGCCAGCAGCCAAGCTAGCGGGAGCCACAATGAGCAGTTCTTC.

This chain joins TRBV4-1 and TRBJ1-2; D not certain. The ends were cut back, 3 bases at V and 1 base at J, with 18 bases in the middle. The CDR3 loop spans 17 amino acids. Germline CDR1 reads MGHRA; CDR2 reads YSYEKL. The CDR3 protein is CASSHSPLQTNNYGYTF. The CDR3 DNA reads TGCGCCAGCAGCCACTCCCCGTTGCAGACTAATAACTATGGCTACACCTTC.

This chain connects TRBV7-9 to TRBJ2-1; 8 nucleotides align to TRBD2. Trimming cost V 2 bases and J 5 bases; bases outside gene matches: 8. The CDR3 is 16 residues long. CDR1 SEHNR and CDR2 FQNEAQ come from the germline V gene (reference sequence). The CDR3 reads CASSLFALGRDNEQFF. The CDR3 DNA is TGTGCCAGCAGCTTATTCGCTCTCGGGAGGGACAATGAGCAGTTCTTC.

This clone showed up just once. This chain joins TRBV19 and TRBJ1-5; 7 bases agree with TRBD1. Trimming at V came to 6 bases and at J to 3 bases, leaving 11 bases not matched to a gene. CDR3 length: 16 residues. Germline V gene sequence: CDR1 LNHDA, CDR2 SQIVND (reference sequence). The CDR3 DNA is TGTGCCAGTAGCACCACCAGGGGGGGGTTCAATCAGCCCCAGCATTTT. This codes for CASSTTRGGFNQPQHF.

The genes are TRBV6-1 and TRBJ1-4, with a tentative D call TRBD1 (5 bases). The V and J ends lost 2 bases and 3 bases respectively, with 16 bases between them. The CDR3 has 17 amino acids. CDR1 and CDR2 from the germline V gene are MNHNS and SASEGT. The CDR3 DNA sequence: TGTGCCAGCAGTGAACGCGGTGGGGCAGGGCCTAATGAAAAACTGTTTTTT. It encodes CASSERGGAGPNEKLFF.

V usage is TRBV10-1 and J usage is TRBJ2-3, with TRBD2 matching over 11 bases. Germline lookup yields CDR1 WNHNN and CDR2 SYGVQD (reference sequence). V was pared by 9 bases and J by 2 bases, with 4 bases of the junction left unmatched. The CDR3 spans 14 residues. The DNA of the CDR3 is TGCGCCAGTTCGGGACTAGCGGTCACAGATACGCAGTATTTT. Protein: CASSGLAVTDTQYF.

This chain links TRBV30 with TRBJ2-5; no clear D. The CDR3 extends over 14 amino acids. Trimming took off 1 base at V and 0 bases at J, with 9 bases between the two ends. The germline V gene has CDR1 GTSNPN and CDR2 SVGIG (reference sequence). CDR3 protein: CAWSGDSHQETQYF. CDR3 nucleotides: TGTGCCTGGAGTGGAGACTCCCACCAAGAGACCCAGTACTTC.

The rearrangement links TRBV4-1 to TRBJ1-5; no firm D call. CDR1 and CDR2 (germline): MGHRA, YSYEKL. The V end was cut by 5 bases, the J end by 7 bases, with 15 bases between. This CDR3 spans 14 amino acids. CDR3 in amino acids: CASSVAGRGQPQHF. DNA for the CDR3: TGCGCCAGCAGCGTCGCAGGACGGGGACAGCCCCAGCATTTT.

V usage is TRBV7-9 and J usage is TRBJ1-2; 12 bases fit TRBD1. The CDR3 totals 14 residues. Germline CDR1 reads SEHNR; CDR2 reads FQNEAQ (reference sequence). V was pared by 7 bases and J by 6 bases, with 6 bases of the junction left unmatched. CDR3 coding DNA: TGTGCCAGCACCTCTCGGGACAGGGGGCATGGCTACACCTTC. Its protein is CASTSRDRGHGYTF.

V and J are TRBV4-1 and TRBJ1-6; D is uncertain. The CDR3 has 15 amino acids. Germline CDR1 MGHRA, CDR2 YSYEKL. V lost 1 base, J lost 5 bases, and 9 bases lay in between. The CDR3 loop reads CASSQVGKNNSPLHF. For the CDR3, the DNA is TGCGCCAGCAGCCAAGTAGGCAAAAATAATTCACCCCTCCACTTT.

This clone showed up just a few times. The rearrangement joins TRBV7-9 to TRBJ1-2; a weak D match, TRBD1 (5 bases). From germline, CDR1 is SEHNR and CDR2 FQNEAQ (reference sequence). Trimming took off 5 bases at V and 5 bases at J, with 18 bases between the two ends. The CDR3 is made up of 15 amino acids. As DNA, the CDR3 is TGTGCCAGCAGCAACAGAAACAGGTCCAGATATGGCTACACCTTC. It encodes CASSNRNRSRYGYTF.

The rearrangement uses TRBV5-1 and TRBJ2-1, with 14 positions matching TRBD2. Germline V gives CDR1 SGHRS, CDR2 YFSETQ. J gave up 7 bases and V 0 bases, and 9 bases lay outside the gene matches. The CDR3 is 18 amino acids. The CDR3 here is CASSLVQTSGRGTNEQFF. DNA for the CDR3: TGCGCCAGCAGCTTGGTCCAGACTAGCGGGAGGGGAACGAATGAGCAGTTCTTC.

The CDR3: CASSLEGQRTYEQYF. The CDR3 DNA follows: TGTGCCAGCAGCTTAGAAGGACAGAGAACCTACGAGCAGTACTTC. The rearrangement uses TRBV7-9 and TRBJ2-7, with D possibly TRBD1 on 6 matching bases. The CDR3 has 15 amino acids. Germline-derived CDR1 and CDR2 are SEHNR and FQNEAQ (reference sequence). The ends were cut back, 1 base at V and 2 bases at J, with 12 bases in the middle.

The J gene is TRBJ1-2, the V gene TRBV5-6; a possible D gene is TRBD1 (5 bases). The CDR3 runs to 15 residues. Germline V gene lookup returns CDR1 SGHDT and CDR2 YYEEEE. Between the trimmed V and J ends, which lost 1 base and 0 bases, there was a span of 10 bases. As DNA, the CDR3 is TGTGCCAGCAGCTTGCTCGACAGAACTAACTATGGCTACACCTTC. It yields the protein CASSLLDRTNYGYTF.

The genes are TRBV19 and TRBJ2-3; 10 nucleotides match TRBD2. The V segment lost 7 bases and the J segment 3 bases; nucleotides outside the gene matches: 10. The germline CDR1 and CDR2 sequences are LNHDA and SQIVND (reference sequence). The CDR3 extends over 16 amino acids. The CDR3 spells CASTAQSGRATDTQYF. In nucleotides, the CDR3 is TGTGCCAGTACCGCACAAAGCGGGAGGGCAACAGATACGCAGTATTTT.

The CDR3 loop reads CASSLARTSGSGFQETQYF. The CDR3 DNA reads as TGTGCCAGCAGTTTAGCCAGGACTAGCGGGAGTGGATTTCAAGAGACCCAGTACTTC. J is TRBJ2-5 and V is TRBV28, with 13 bases aligning to TRBD2. The CDR3 has 19 residues. Germline-derived CDR1 and CDR2 are MDHEN and SYDVKM. Trimming at V came to 2 bases and at J to 2 bases, leaving 11 bases not matched to a gene.

V gene TRBV5-1 combines with J gene TRBJ2-2; D ambiguous. Germline loops: CDR1 SGHRS, CDR2 YFSETQ. V lost 4 bases to trimming and J lost 0 bases, with 10 bases between them. CDR3 length: 15 residues. CDR3 bases: TGCGCCAGCAGCCTGTTTTTCGCGAACACCGGGGAGCTGTTTTTT. Translated, it gives CASSLFFANTGELFF.